A single sample is the source of the 14 T cell receptor beta chains below, sequenced in a study of cytomegalovirus exposure and HLA in healthy donors (dated by TCRdb to between 2016 and 2019). Library method: the immunoSEQ multiplex PCR assay. The multiplex PCR relied on a mix of 60 forward primers for TCR Vbeta segments and 13 reverse primers for TCR Jbeta segments. Sourced from immuneACCESS, this table was stored by TCRdb with only in-frame sequences that have V and J called. A share of the clones is absent; for the studies checked, an unresolved V gene accounts for under half, and the remainder has no known explanation. This sample's listing comprises over 65,000 clones. The leading ten clones occupy roughly 5% of the sample. Sequenced material: PBMCs. These receptors were taken from a man aged 25-45 years in good health and CMV-seronegative.

The genes are TRBV6-5 and TRBJ2-5, with D unresolved. The germline V gene has CDR1 MNHEY and CDR2 SVGAGI. V lost 2 bases and J lost 2, with 6 bases in between. This CDR3 is built from 13 residues. CDR3 bases: TGTGCCAGCAGTTACGACTTACAAGAGACCCAGTACTTC. It specifies CASSYDLQETQYF.

The chain is built from TRBV9 and TRBJ2-5, with a weak D call TRBD1 (6 bases). The CDR3 spans 14 residues. CDR1 and CDR2 (germline): SGDLS, YYNGEE. The V end was cut by 3 bases, the J end by 0 bases, with 9 bases between. In DNA, the CDR3 is TGTGCCAGCAGCGAAACAGGGTACCAAGAGACCCAGTACTTC. It specifies CASSETGYQETQYF.

The chain combines TRBV7-6 with TRBJ2-7, with 7 bases aligning to TRBD1. This CDR3 has 15 residues. V trimming: 5 bases; J trimming: 2 bases; junction bases outside the gene matches: 9. The germline CDR1 and CDR2 sequences are SGHVS and FNYEAQ. The CDR3 loop reads CASSLREGAPYEQYF. CDR3 coding DNA: TGTGCCAGCAGCCTCAGAGAGGGGGCGCCCTACGAGCAGTACTTC. Looking up the rest from reference TRBV7-6 and TRBJ2-7 gives the full variable domain: GAGVSQSPRYKVTKRGQDVALRCDPISGHVSLYWYRQALGQGPEFLTYFNYEAQQDKSGLPNDRFSAERPEGSISTLTIQRTEQRDSAMYRCASSLREGAPYEQYFGPGTRLTVT.

The chain combines TRBV5-6 with TRBJ1-5; TRBD1 matches 9 bases. CDR3 length: 15 residues. CDR1 and CDR2 (germline): SGHDT, YYEEEE. Losses at the gene ends were 0 bases for V and 5 bases for J; bases not matched to a gene: 3. CDR3 sequence: CASSLAGQGYQPQHF. In DNA form, the CDR3 reads TGTGCCAGCAGCTTGGCGGGACAGGGTTATCAGCCCCAGCATTTT.

The chain joins TRBV5-1 to TRBJ2-3, with TRBD2 matching 14 bases. Germline trimming cut 4 bases from V and 3 bases from J; bases unmatched to any gene: 4. The V gene's germline CDR1 is SGHRS and CDR2 YFSETQ. The CDR3 totals 16 residues. DNA of the CDR3: TGCGCCAGCAGCGTGACTAGCGGGGGGGGGACAGATACGCAGTATTTT. Translating it yields CASSVTSGGGTDTQYF.

This chain links TRBV28 with TRBJ1-4; possible D gene TRBD1, 6 bases. CDR1 is MDHEN and CDR2 is SYDVKM in the germline V gene. This CDR3 spans 15 amino acids. The V end was cut by 6 bases, the J end by 0 bases, with 11 bases between. CDR3 sequence (DNA): TGTGCCAGCAGAACTACAGGGCCAACTAATGAAAAACTGTTTTTT. This sequence encodes CASRTTGPTNEKLFF.

This chain joins TRBV5-6 and TRBJ2-1, with 14 nucleotides matching TRBD2. Losses at the gene ends were 0 bases for V and 12 bases for J; bases not matched to a gene: 2. The CDR3 covers 14 residues. The germline CDR1 and CDR2 sequences are SGHDT and YYEEEE. The CDR3: CASSLGTSGGWQFF. DNA of the CDR3: TGTGCCAGCAGCTTGGGGACTAGCGGGGGGTGGCAGTTCTTC.

J is TRBJ1-1 and V is TRBV4-3, with D hard to call. With 0 bases removed from V and 3 bases from J, the gap between germline ends came to 11 bases. CDR1 LGHNA and CDR2 YSLEER come from the germline V gene. The CDR3 covers 15 residues. This CDR3 is CASSQDTGMDTEAFF. CDR3 coding DNA: TGCGCCAGCAGCCAAGATACCGGGATGGACACTGAAGCTTTCTTT.

The chain has TRBV5-1 and TRBJ2-7, with TRBD1 matching 8 bases. The CDR3 loop spans 15 amino acids. The germline gives CDR1 SGHRS, CDR2 YFSETQ. With 4 bases clipped from V and 2 bases from J, the junction kept 8 bases outside the gene matches. Here the CDR3 reads CASSRGQEVPYEQYF. As DNA, the CDR3 is TGCGCCAGCAGCAGGGGACAGGAAGTCCCCTACGAGCAGTACTTC.

CDR3 in amino acids: CASSIRTDTKAFF. DNA of the CDR3: TGTGCCAGCAGCATCAGGACAGACACCAAAGCTTTCTTT. The chain has TRBV9 and TRBJ1-1; TRBD1 might be the D (6 bases). Germline CDR1 is SGDLS and CDR2 is YYNGEE. CDR3 length: 13 residues. Trimming cost V 4 bases and J 9 bases, with 16 bases left between them. Supplemented by reference TRBV9 and TRBJ1-1, the full variable domain reads DSGVTQTPKHLITATGQRVTLRCSPRSGDLSVYWYQQSLDQGLQFLIQYYNGEERAKGNILERFSAQQFPDLHSELNLSSLELGDSALYFCASSIRTDTKAFFGQGTRLTVV.

The V gene is TRBV1, the J gene TRBJ2-3; TRBD2, as called in the table, went unchecked against the DNA. TRBV1 is designated a pseudogene. This CDR3 has 16 residues. CDR3 coding DNA: TGCACCAGCAGCGACGGACTAGCGGATCAAGGAGATACGCAGTATTTT. Protein sequence: CTSSDGLADQGDTQYF.

The chain carries TRBV5-1 and TRBJ1-1, with D maybe TRBD1 (5 bases). The V end was cut by 4 bases, the J end by 5 bases, with 12 bases between. Germline-derived CDR1 and CDR2 are SGHRS and YFSETQ. There are 13 residues in the CDR3. CDR3 coding DNA: TGCGCCAGCAGCCTGGGTGGGGGGACTGAAGCTTTCTTT. It is translated as CASSLGGGTEAFF.

The DNA for the CDR3 is TGTGCCAGCAGTACCAGGGTTCCCTACAATGAGCAGTTCTTC. Amino acids: CASSTRVPYNEQFF. J is TRBJ2-1 and V is TRBV27, with D possibly TRBD1 on 5 matching bases. Germline lookup yields CDR1 MNHEY and CDR2 SMNVEV (reference sequence). CDR3 length equals 14 residues. V lost 5 bases to trimming and J lost 2 bases, with 10 bases between them.

This clone is medium-sized (0.01 to 0.1%) by frequency. The V and J genes are TRBV4-2 and TRBJ1-1; weak D call: TRBD1 (6 bases). Trimming removed 5 bases at V and 1 base at J, with 17 bases between. The V gene's germline CDR1 is LGHNA and CDR2 YNFKEQ. This CDR3 contains 16 residues. The CDR3 here is CASSAIQDRPNTEAFF. CDR3 nucleotide sequence: TGTGCCAGCAGCGCAATACAAGACAGGCCGAACACTGAAGCTTTCTTT.